This record looks at one TCR beta chain sequence and its context. This clonotype was observed at least ten times. Its antigen specificity is not known. Base quality data are lacking; no much larger clone is found one base away. TCR cDNA was made using 5'RACE template switching, a step that added a universal primer site and unique molecular identifiers. Priming for cDNA synthesis came from both the TCR alpha and TCR beta constant segments. Libraries were amplified in two PCR steps, with sample barcodes and sequencing adapters added in the second step. Sequencing of libraries was done on Illumina HiSeq 2500 (2x100 bp) or NovaSeq (2x150 bp). Under the source paper's analysis protocol: Reads were demultiplexed and collapsed into UMI consensus sequences with MIGEC, and V(D)J alignment was performed with MiXCR. Using edgeR on replicate PBMC samples, clonotypes were called vaccine-responding if FDR was below 0.01 and the log2 fold change was above 5 up to day 15. Bulk clonotypes were assigned CD4 or CD8 identity according to which sequenced CD4 or CD8 repertoire held them at higher abundance. The public reads were run again by TCRdb, first through fastp at Q25 and then through MiXCR, and only productive beta chains were kept. Every CDR3 protein is listed once, alongside the most common genes and DNA of its rows. The V and J calls come from TCRdb's annotation, not from the publication. Counted in this sample were 140,000 to 150,000 distinct CDR3 sequences; approximately 6.6% of them appeared once. The ten largest account for more than 0.6% of the sample.

The record originates from a study of T cells after yellow fever vaccination (dated by TCRdb to about 2019). Describing the broader study: Libraries from fractions with low cell numbers were prepared with the SMART-Seq v4 Ultra Low Input RNA kit. Blood was drawn at multiple timepoints before and after primary and secondary immunization, with bulk PBMC replicates and cell subsets isolated. To follow T-cell clones before and after both primary and booster YFV17D yellow fever vaccination, bulk TCR alpha and beta repertoires underwent longitudinal sequencing. Two healthy male donors, one aged 18 to 29 and one aged 30 to 40 years, made up the cohort.

Points the paper makes about the study in general: Because abundant contaminating clonotypes from the bulk population could be contained in FACS-sorted repertoires, computational filtering was required. After the booster, most of the clones that had expanded following primary vaccination were detected again (about 95% of CD4 and 80% to 90% of CD8), which suggests that memory was broadly maintained. The secondary T-cell response was weaker than the primary response but faster, peaking on day 5 instead of day 15. Only two donors were included in the study, so the extent to which the findings can be generalized is limited. A small share of clonotypes occurred in both CD4 and CD8 compartments, likely arising from convergent recombination.

The treatment or condition label for this specimen denotes: live attenuated yellow fever vaccine strain. PBMCs were isolated from peripheral blood using a standard Ficoll-Paque protocol. Dynabeads CD4 and CD8 positive selection kits were used to isolate the CD4 and CD8 T-cell fractions. RNA was extracted with TriZol from bulk PBMCs, CD4 and CD8 fractions, and dextramer-positive and dextramer-negative fractions. At the junction V is shortened by 4 bases and J by 6 bases, with 10 bases in between. Inclusive of the bounding cysteine and phenylalanine, the CDR3 is 12 residues long. Only the CDR3 portion is preserved as DNA: 36 bases, with reading frame beginning at the first base. The CDR1 and CDR2 encoded by the germline V gene are SGHTS and YDEGEE.

This TCR derives from a man aged 25 to 45 who received the YFV17D yellow fever vaccine. Here the chain combines TRBV5-8 and TRBJ1-2; the D segment could be TRBD1, given 5 matching bases. This specimen consisted of CD4+ T cells sorted from PBMCs, obtained 10 days after the yellow fever booster vaccination. In nucleotide form, the sequence is TGTGCCAGCAGCCCCGCGGGGGATGGCTACACCTTC. Its amino acids are CASSPAGDGYTF.